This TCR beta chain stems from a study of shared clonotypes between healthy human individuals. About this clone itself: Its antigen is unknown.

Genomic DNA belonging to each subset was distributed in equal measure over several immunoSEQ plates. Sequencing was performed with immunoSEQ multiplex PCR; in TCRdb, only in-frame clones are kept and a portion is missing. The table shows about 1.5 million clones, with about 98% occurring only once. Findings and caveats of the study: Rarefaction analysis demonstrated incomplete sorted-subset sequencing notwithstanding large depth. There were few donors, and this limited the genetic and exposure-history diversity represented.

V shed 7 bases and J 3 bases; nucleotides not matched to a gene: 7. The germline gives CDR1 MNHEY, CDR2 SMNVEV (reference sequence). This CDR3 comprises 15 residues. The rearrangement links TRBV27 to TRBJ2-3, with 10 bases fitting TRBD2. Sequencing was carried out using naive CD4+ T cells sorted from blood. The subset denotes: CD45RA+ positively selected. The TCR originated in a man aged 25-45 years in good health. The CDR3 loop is CASKGLALDTDTQYF. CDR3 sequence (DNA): TGTGCCAGCAAGGGACTAGCGCTAGATACAGATACGCAGTATTTT.